Described below is a single T cell receptor (beta chain) sequence and its context. Its antigen is undetermined. Germline values: CDR1 SGHDT, CDR2 YYEEEE. The CDR3 consists of 13 residues. Trimming left V 5 bases short and J 2 bases short, with 10 bases between. The assay was immunoSEQ multiplex PCR, and TCRdb's table has in-frame clones only and misses some. The repertoire holds some 330,000 clones, about nine tenths seen once, with approximately 5.8% in the top ten. The treatment was: some 19 received Ad26.COV2.S at low or high dose, single or two shots; 5 received placebo; per-sample allocation not given. Samples analyzed were those drawn on day 63 after the first vaccine or placebo injection. Spike of the Wuhan-strain SARS-CoV-2 was expressed by an Ad26 vector, which formed the vaccine. The entry originates in a study of Ad26.COV2.S vaccination and SARS-CoV-2 variants. Findings of the study overall: The breadth of spike-specific CD8+ and CD4+ T cell responses after vaccination was reportedly substantial.

Sequencing was performed on peripheral blood, taken in a trial of Ad26.COV2.S vaccine versus placebo. The chain carries TRBV5-6 and TRBJ1-2; D is undetermined. The clonotype originates from a person aged 18-65 years who received the Ad26.COV2.S COVID-19 vaccine or a placebo. The CDR3 coding sequence is TGTGCCAGCAGTCATCGGGGAAACTATGGCTACACCTTC. Translation gives CASSHRGNYGYTF.